Below are 30 T cell receptor beta chains sequenced from a single sample in a study of regulatory T cells in long-lasting Graves disease. Time point here: newly diagnosed GD, antithyroid drugs for less than 3 months. PBMC RNA served as the TCR library source. The authors built TCR beta libraries using iRepertoire HTBI primers and Arm-PCR of CDR3 regions. One entry per CDR3 protein, called by TCRdb with MiXCR from the multiplex PCR reads. The sample has about 430,000 distinct CDR3 sequences; approximately 16% are singletons. This same sample was also taken into another study, of T cells in Graves' hyperthyroidism and ophthalmopathy.

The specimen was peripheral blood mononuclear cells (PBMCs), collected at new diagnosis, from a patient treated with antithyroid drugs. The receptors shown here come from a woman between 40 and 50 years old with Graves disease.

There are many counts of this clonotype. V usage is TRBV12-3 or TRBV12-4 and J usage is TRBJ1-1; D is undetermined. Trimming removed 5 bases from V and 8 bases from J, with 18 bases in between. The CDR3 extends over 14 amino acids. The CDR3 DNA is TGTGCCAGCAGTCCAACGACCGCCCCCTGGGAAGCTTTCTTT. As protein: CASSPTTAPWEAFF.

The chain has TRBV6-1 and TRBJ1-2; 7 nucleotides match TRBD1. CDR1 MNHNS and CDR2 SASEGT come from the germline V gene. The CDR3 covers 14 residues. With V trimmed by 7 bases and J by 4 bases, 9 bases remained unmatched. CDR3 amino acids: CASITGDLFYGYTF. CDR3 DNA sequence: TGTGCCAGCATCACAGGGGACCTCTTCTATGGCTACACCTTC.

This clonotype was observed at least ten times. The V call is TRBV11-2, the J call TRBJ2-1; D may be TRBD1 or TRBD2 (5 bases each). Germline loops: CDR1 SGHAT, CDR2 FQNNGV. V was trimmed by 5 bases and J by 7 bases, leaving 12 bases between them. The CDR3 consists of 13 residues. The DNA for the CDR3 is TGTGCCAGCAGCCCGATCGAGGGGAATGAGCAGTTCTTC. This encodes CASSPIEGNEQFF. Combining the CDR3 with reference TRBV11-2 and TRBJ2-1 gives the whole variable domain EAGVAQSPRYKIIEKRQSVAFWCNPISGHATLYWYQQILGQGPKLLIQFQNNGVVDDSQLPKDRFSAERLKGVDSTLKIQPAKLEDSAVYLCASSPIEGNEQFFGPGTRLTVL.

This clonotype has a count of ten or more. CDR3 sequence reads: CASSFPSQADNEQFF. CDR3 DNA: TGTGCCAGCAGTTTTCCCTCCCAGGCGGACAATGAGCAGTTCTTC. The chain is built from TRBV12-3 or TRBV12-4 and TRBJ2-5; D not resolved. The DNA end is a closer match to TRBJ2-1, so the J assignment may be wrong. The CDR3 is made up of 15 amino acids.

The CDR3, as DNA: TGTGCCAGCACCACGAGTCGAGGGAGAAGACGAAACACTGAAGCTTTCTTT. Protein: CASTTSRGRRRNTEAFF. The chain is built from TRBV12-3 or TRBV12-4 and TRBJ1-1, with unresolved D. V was trimmed by 7 bases and J by 2 bases, leaving 23 bases between them. The CDR3 runs 17 residues.

This clonotype was seen ten or more times. The chain recombines TRBV11-3 with TRBJ2-7; 8 bases are shared with TRBD2. V trimming: 1 base; J trimming: 3 bases; junction bases outside the gene matches: 2. This CDR3 contains 14 residues. The germline CDR1 and CDR2 sequences are SGHNT and YENEEA. The CDR3 spells CASSLVSGSYEQYF. CDR3 nucleotides: TGTGCCAGCAGCTTAGTGAGCGGGAGCTACGAGCAGTACTTC.

V usage is TRBV5-1 and J usage is TRBJ2-1; 9 bases match TRBD2. This CDR3 has 15 residues. Per the germline V gene, CDR1 is SGHRS and CDR2 is YFSETQ. V was clipped by 6 bases and J by 8 bases; unmatched bases: 12. The CDR3 DNA reads as TGCGCCAGCAACCCTGTGGGTAGCGGGAGCGATGAGCAGTTCTTC. Its protein product is CASNPVGSGSDEQFF.

Ten or more counts support this clonotype. The chain has TRBV2 and TRBJ2-7; D unclear. Between the trimmed V and J ends, which lost 2 bases and 0 bases, there was a span of 11 bases. Germline CDR1 and CDR2: SNHLY and FYNNEI. The CDR3 loop spans 15 amino acids. The CDR3 DNA reads as TGTGCCAGCAGTGAATCCCCTATGAGCTCCTACGAGCAGTACTTC. As protein: CASSESPMSSYEQYF.

This clonotype was counted ten times or more. The chain joins TRBV18 to TRBJ2-7; possible D gene TRBD1, 5 bases. Trimming shortened V by 1 base and J by 1 base, and 11 bases separated the two germline ends. There are 15 residues in the CDR3. In germline, CDR1 is KGHSH, CDR2 LQKENI. The DNA of the CDR3 is TGTGCCAGCTCACCACAACGAGACAGTTCCTACGAGCAGTACTTC. Its protein is CASSPQRDSSYEQYF.

This clonotype was seen a few times. The V gene is TRBV11-2, the J gene TRBJ2-2; 11 bases are a match to TRBD2. From germline, CDR1 is SGHAT and CDR2 FQNNGV. The CDR3 length is 17 residues. Losses at the gene ends were 5 bases for V and 0 bases for J; bases not matched to a gene: 5. This CDR3 reads CASSPLAGGPNTGELFF. CDR3 DNA sequence: TGTGCCAGCAGCCCTCTAGCGGGAGGACCGAACACCGGGGAGCTGTTTTTT.

The chain uses TRBV29-1 and TRBJ2-7; a weak D match, TRBD2 (5 bases). Trimming pared 3 bases from V and 3 bases from J, leaving 12 bases between. The germline CDR1 and CDR2 sequences are SQVTM and ANQGSEA. The CDR3 spans 13 residues. The CDR3 protein is CSVEVSDHYEQYF. In DNA, the CDR3 is TGCAGCGTTGAGGTTAGCGATCACTACGAGCAGTACTTC.

In its sample, this clonotype was seen many times. The chain has TRBV12-3 or TRBV12-4 and TRBJ2-7; the match to TRBD1 covers 9 bases. CDR3 size: 16 residues. V lost 5 bases and J lost 0; bases outside the gene matches: 8. The CDR3 sequence: CASSIRDRVLSYEQYF. DNA of the CDR3: TGTGCCAGCAGTATCCGGGACAGGGTCCTCTCCTACGAGCAGTACTTC.

This clonotype showed up just a few times. This sequence joins TRBV30 and TRBJ2-4; 7 nucleotides match TRBD1. This CDR3 has 12 amino acids. The junction had 1 base not matched to a gene; V was cut back by 2 bases and J by 6 bases. CDR1 is GTSNPN and CDR2 is SVGIG in the germline V gene (reference sequence). The CDR3 spells CAWSPGGNIQYF. Here the CDR3 DNA reads TGTGCCTGGAGTCCAGGGGGAAACATTCAGTACTTC.

This clonotype appeared many times. The gene calls are TRBV7-9 and TRBJ2-3; tentatively, D is TRBD1 or TRBD2 (6 bases each). The V and J ends lost 0 bases and 1 base respectively, with 14 bases between them. Germline CDR1 is SEHNR and CDR2 is FQNEAQ (reference sequence). The CDR3 covers 17 residues. The DNA of the CDR3 is TGTGCCAGCAGCTTAGCGTGGGGGGCGCGAGGCACAGATACGCAGTATTTT. This translates into CASSLAWGARGTDTQYF.

This clonotype has at least ten counts. The CDR3 loop is CASSPSIANYGYTF. The CDR3 DNA reads as TGTGCCAGCAGTCCCTCCATAGCTAACTATGGCTACACCTTC. V is TRBV27 and J is TRBJ1-2; D not resolved. With 5 bases removed from V and 0 bases from J, the gap between germline ends came to 10 bases. The germline V gene has CDR1 MNHEY and CDR2 SMNVEV (reference sequence). The CDR3 spans 14 residues.

This sequence joins TRBV24-1 and TRBJ2-1; D gene ambiguous. Per the germline V gene, CDR1 is KGHDR and CDR2 is SFDVKD. Between the trimmed V and J ends, which lost 2 bases and 8 bases, there was a span of 9 bases. The CDR3 has 13 residues. CDR3 loop: CATSDYRADEQFF. The CDR3 bases are TGTGCCACCAGTGATTATAGGGCGGATGAGCAGTTCTTC.

This clonotype was seen ten or more times. This chain uses TRBV12-3 or TRBV12-4 with TRBJ2-7; 8 bases are a match to TRBD2. Losses at the gene ends were 6 bases for V and 2 bases for J; bases not matched to a gene: 6. This CDR3 is built from 14 residues. DNA for the CDR3: TGTGCCAGCAGCTTTACTAGCGGCGCCTACGAGCAGTACTTC. Translating gives CASSFTSGAYEQYF.

This clonotype was observed at least ten times. The V and J genes are TRBV5-1 and TRBJ2-1; perhaps TRBD1 as D (5 bases). CDR3 length: 16 residues. With 1 base removed from V and 0 bases from J, the gap between germline ends came to 11 bases. Germline V lookup: CDR1 SGHRS, CDR2 YFSETQ. The CDR3 loop reads CASSLTRQSSYNEQFF. The CDR3 DNA reads as TGCGCCAGCAGCTTGACACGACAGTCCTCCTACAATGAGCAGTTCTTC. The whole variable domain, remainder taken from reference TRBV5-1 and TRBJ2-1, is KAGVTQTPRYLIKTRGQQVTLSCSPISGHRSVSWYQQTPGQGLQFLFEYFSETQRNKGNFPGRFSGRQFSNSRSEMNVSTLELGDSALYLCASSLTRQSSYNEQFFGPGTRLTVL.

This clonotype was counted a few times. The rearrangement uses TRBV20-1 and TRBJ1-5; 8 bases map to TRBD1. There are 16 residues in the CDR3. Unmatched junction bases numbered 11, after V lost 0 bases and J lost 7 bases. The germline V gene has CDR1 DFQATT and CDR2 SNEGSKA (reference sequence). This CDR3 is CSARDLRTGTVQPQHF. The CDR3 DNA sequence: TGCAGTGCTAGAGATCTCCGGACAGGGACGGTCCAGCCCCAGCATTTT.

J is TRBJ2-1 and V is TRBV29-1, with 7 bases that match TRBD2. Germline trimming cut 2 bases from V and 2 bases from J; bases unmatched to any gene: 12. CDR3 length: 17 residues. Germline V gene data show CDR1 as SQVTM and CDR2 as ANQGSEA. The CDR3 protein is CSVEWQKAGNPYNEQFF. The CDR3 DNA follows: TGCAGCGTTGAATGGCAGAAAGCGGGAAACCCCTACAATGAGCAGTTCTTC.

This rearrangement joins TRBV9 to TRBJ2-7, with 14 nucleotides matching TRBD2. Trimming removed 4 bases from V and 3 bases from J; junction bases left unmatched: 6. Germline CDR1 reads SGDLS; CDR2 reads YYNGEE. The CDR3 totals 16 residues. DNA for the CDR3: TGTGCCAGCAGCCCGGGGACTAGCGGGAGCAACTACGAGCAGTACTTC. Amino acid sequence: CASSPGTSGSNYEQYF.

Turning to this clonotype: This may stem from a read error, because a much larger clone lies one nucleotide away. J is TRBJ2-5 and V is TRBV9, with TRBD2 identical over 10 bases. V was pared by 4 bases and J by 0 bases, with 3 bases of the junction left unmatched. The CDR3 runs 15 residues. Germline CDR1 SGDLS, CDR2 YYNGEE. CDR3 DNA: TGTGCCAGCAGCAAACTAGCGGGGAACCAAGAGACCCAGTACTTC. It specifies CASSKLAGNQETQYF.

This clonotype was counted many times. The chain couples TRBV11-3 to TRBJ2-3; 8 bases line up with TRBD1. The germline V gene encodes CDR1 SGHNT and CDR2 YENEEA. V lost 5 bases to trimming and J lost 6 bases; unmatched junction nucleotides: 4. The CDR3 covers 13 residues. CDR3 DNA sequence: TGTGCCAGCAGCATTGGACAGGGCGATACGCAGTATTTT. It translates to CASSIGQGDTQYF.

In this sample, this clonotype turned up many times. The gene calls are TRBV28 and TRBJ1-5; the D is unclear. The germline V gene has CDR1 MDHEN and CDR2 SYDVKM. The V and J ends lost 6 bases and 6 bases respectively, with 12 bases between them. This CDR3 has 13 amino acids. The CDR3, as DNA: TGTGCCAGCAGACCCACCTGGGTTCAGCCCCAGCATTTT. It translates to CASRPTWVQPQHF.

This chain uses TRBV27 with TRBJ2-5; D is perhaps TRBD2 (6 bases). The V gene lost 6 bases and the J gene lost 1 base, with 18 bases spanning the gap. Germline loops: CDR1 MNHEY, CDR2 SMNVEV (reference sequence). The length of the CDR3 is 16 residues. In nucleotides, the CDR3 is TGTGCCAGCAGACCGGTCGTCTGGGGGGTCCAAGAGACCCAGTACTTC. As protein: CASRPVVWGVQETQYF.

The chain uses TRBV10-3 and TRBJ2-5, with D unresolved. Germline CDR1 and CDR2: ENHRY and SYGVKD. The CDR3 sequence is 14 residues long. V lost 3 bases, J lost 1 base, and 9 bases lay in between. This chain's CDR3 is CAISERWAQETQYF. CDR3 DNA sequence: TGTGCCATCAGTGAACGGTGGGCCCAAGAGACCCAGTACTTC.

For the CDR3, the DNA is TGTGCCAGCAGTCCGCTGACACCACTTGAGCAGTTCTTC. Protein product: CASSPLTPLEQFF. This chain connects TRBV5-8 to TRBJ2-1, with D hard to call. The CDR3 sequence is 13 residues long. Deletions cut 5 bases from V and 9 bases from J, with 15 bases between. CDR1 SGHTS and CDR2 YDEGEE come from the germline V gene.

The chain employs TRBV9 and TRBJ2-3, with D tentatively TRBD2 (6 bases). Germline V lookup: CDR1 SGDLS, CDR2 YYNGEE. The CDR3 is 17 amino acids. V was trimmed by 1 base and J by 0 bases, leaving 15 bases between them. The CDR3 DNA sequence: TGTGCCAGCAGCGTAATAGGGGCGGGAACTAGCACAGATACGCAGTATTTT. This gives the protein CASSVIGAGTSTDTQYF.

As to this clonotype: Its ends do not fully match the called genes, so a read error is possible. The rearrangement links TRBV3-1 to TRBJ2-7, with a possible D match to TRBD2 (6 bases). Matching the DNA end better, TRBJ2-1 makes the J call doubtful. Germline CDR1 reads LGHDT; CDR2 reads YNNKEL (reference sequence). The CDR3 is 15 amino acids. CDR3 DNA: TGTGGCAGCAGCCAAGAATCTTCTAGCGTTTACGAGCAGTTCTTC. This codes for CGSSQESSSVYEQFF.

This clonotype was observed a few times. The genes are TRBV20-1 and TRBJ1-5; 10 positions match TRBD1. Trimming removed 6 bases from V and 0 bases from J; junction bases left unmatched: 5. Germline V lookup: CDR1 DFQATT, CDR2 SNEGSKA (reference sequence). The CDR3 length is 15 residues. The CDR3 sequence: CSARGTGVSNQPQHF. The CDR3 coding sequence is TGCAGTGCCCGTGGGACAGGGGTTAGCAATCAGCCCCAGCATTTT.